Presented here are 29 T cell receptor beta chains from one specimen sequenced in a study of blood T cell repertoires in COVID-19. This table comes from immunoSEQ multiplex PCR, and its TCRdb copy is limited to in-frame clones, with some not included. Of 100,000 or so clones in the sample, 80% to 90% were seen once. Sequencing was carried out using peripheral blood. The receptors shown here come from a woman younger than 45 with acute or convalescent COVID-19.

Turning to this clone: The CDR3 end shows no conserved phenylalanine or tryptophan, and so a read error is likely. Because the CDR3's place on the DNA is in doubt, the DNA is left out and the CDR3 is given as listed by TCRdb. V and J are TRBV15 and TRBJ1-2. CDR1 and CDR2 from the germline V gene are LNHNV and YYDKDF (reference sequence). The CDR3 sequence runs 11 residues, both termini included. CDR3 in amino acids: CATSRDLEGPY.

This chain connects TRBV4-2 to TRBJ1-2; 10 nucleotides align to TRBD1. V shed 0 bases and J 3 bases; nucleotides not matched to a gene: 4. The CDR3 has 16 amino acids. CDR1 is LGHNA, CDR2 YNFKEQ, per germline. In DNA, the CDR3 is TGTGCCAGCAGCCAAGACTTCGGACAGGGGGACTATGGCTACACCTTC. The encoded protein is CASSQDFGQGDYGYTF.

This chain connects TRBV12-5 to TRBJ2-1; the match to TRBD2 covers 7 bases. With 0 bases clipped from V and 0 bases from J, the junction kept 11 bases outside the gene matches. The CDR3 spans 19 residues. Germline V gives CDR1 LGHNT, CDR2 FRNRAP. The CDR3 DNA reads as TGTGCTAGTGGTTTGGTACAATGGGACGGGGGGTCCTCCTACAATGAGCAGTTCTTC. Amino acid sequence: CASGLVQWDGGSSYNEQFF.

The chain is built from TRBV2 and TRBJ1-1; D is uncertain. Looked up from germline, CDR1 is SNHLY and CDR2 is FYNNEI. Trimming removed 0 bases at V and 10 bases at J, with 18 bases between. CDR3 length: 15 residues. Here the CDR3 DNA reads TGTGCCAGCAGTGAAGCGCGAAGCGCGGCGGCCGGAGCTTTCTTT. Translation gives CASSEARSAAAGAFF.

This chain joins TRBV19 and TRBJ2-5; 9 nucleotides match TRBD2. Germline V CDR1 and CDR2: LNHDA, SQIVND (reference sequence). Losses at the gene ends were 1 base for V and 1 base for J; bases not matched to a gene: 7. The CDR3 has 17 amino acids. CDR3 protein: CASSIGSGGPIQETQYF. The CDR3 DNA follows: TGTGCCAGTAGTATAGGAAGCGGGGGGCCGATCCAAGAGACCCAGTACTTC.

Only one count was recorded for this clone. The rearrangement joins TRBV3-1 (or the pseudogene TRBV3-2) to TRBJ2-7; D call uncertain. Per germline, CDR1 LGHDT and CDR2 YNNKEL (reference sequence). The CDR3 length is 15 residues. V lost 1 base, J lost 0 bases, and 10 bases lay in between. This chain's CDR3 is CASSQGAANSYEQYF. Written as DNA, the CDR3 is TGTGCCAGCAGCCAAGGGGCTGCCAACTCCTACGAGCAGTACTTC.

The chain is built from TRBV24-1 and TRBJ2-2; 9 nucleotides match TRBD1. V shed 3 bases, J shed 8 bases, and the junction held 12 bases outside the gene matches. Germline V gene lookup returns CDR1 KGHDR and CDR2 SFDVKD. The CDR3 totals 17 residues. Written as DNA, the CDR3 is TGTGCCACCAGTGATACCCGGGACAGGGCTCAAGGGGGGGAGCTGTTTTTT. Translating it yields CATSDTRDRAQGGELFF.

V usage is TRBV28 and J usage is TRBJ2-1; TRBD2 matches 9 bases. CDR1 MDHEN and CDR2 SYDVKM come from the germline V gene. This CDR3 contains 16 residues. Trimming at V came to 4 bases and at J to 8 bases, leaving 12 bases not matched to a gene. The CDR3 nucleotides are TGTGCCAGCAGTTCGCCGGGACTAGCTTCTTTGGATGAGCAGTTCTTC. This encodes CASSSPGLASLDEQFF.

The chain joins TRBV5-1 to TRBJ1-2; D possibly corresponds to TRBD1 (6 bases). The CDR3 spans 13 residues. Germline-derived CDR1 and CDR2 are SGHRS and YFSETQ. V was pared by 4 bases and J by 2 bases, with 9 bases between. The CDR3 DNA reads TGCGCCAGCAGCATCACAGGGAACTATGGCTACACCTTC. Translated: CASSITGNYGYTF. Drawing the rest from reference TRBV5-1 and TRBJ1-2, the complete variable domain is KAGVTQTPRYLIKTRGQQVTLSCSPISGHRSVSWYQQTPGQGLQFLFEYFSETQRNKGNFPGRFSGRQFSNSRSEMNVSTLELGDSALYLCASSITGNYGYTFGSGTRLTVV.

The rearrangement links TRBV10-3 to TRBJ2-7; D is possibly TRBD2 (7 bases). Per the germline V gene, CDR1 is ENHRY and CDR2 is SYGVKD. Trimming took off 0 bases at V and 2 bases at J, with 11 bases between the two ends. The length of the CDR3 is 15 residues. The CDR3: CAISESAGATYEQYF. CDR3 DNA sequence: TGTGCCATCAGTGAGTCCGCGGGGGCTACCTACGAGCAGTACTTC.

The table lists this clone with a few counts. The chain recombines TRBV2 with TRBJ1-5, with D perhaps matching TRBD1 (6 bases). Germline V CDR1 and CDR2: SNHLY, FYNNEI. The CDR3 is 14 amino acids. Trimming stripped 4 bases from V and 6 bases from J, with 13 bases between. The CDR3 reads CASSGTGLGQPQHF. The CDR3 nucleotides read TGTGCCAGCAGTGGAACAGGGTTGGGTCAGCCCCAGCATTTT.

The chain is built from TRBV28 and TRBJ2-2, with a tentative D call TRBD1 (5 bases). This CDR3 has 14 amino acids. V was clipped by 5 bases and J by 6 bases, with 13 bases between them. CDR1 MDHEN and CDR2 SYDVKM come from the germline V gene. As DNA, the CDR3 is TGTGCCAGCAGTAGCTCGCAGGGTCCCGGGGAGCTGTTTTTT. Protein sequence: CASSSSQGPGELFF.

The chain joins TRBV11-3 to TRBJ1-1; no clear D. CDR3 length equals 13 residues. Germline V lookup: CDR1 SGHNT, CDR2 YENEEA. V was cut by 4 bases and J by 4 bases, with 10 bases left in between. The CDR3 sequence is CASSWRLGTEAFF. The CDR3, as DNA: TGTGCCAGCAGCTGGAGACTAGGCACTGAAGCTTTCTTT.

The gene calls are TRBV5-6 and TRBJ1-2, with 9 bases lining up with TRBD1. The V and J ends lost 2 bases and 3 bases, in that order; junction bases with no gene match: 8. This CDR3 contains 16 residues. Germline V lookup: CDR1 SGHDT, CDR2 YYEEEE. CDR3 residues: CASSLSPGQGYYGYTF. Written as DNA, the CDR3 is TGTGCCAGCAGCTTAAGTCCGGGACAGGGTTACTATGGCTACACCTTC.

This sequence joins TRBV7-3 and TRBJ2-3, with TRBD1 as a possible D gene (5 bases). Germline CDR1 is SGHTA and CDR2 is FQGTGA. CDR3 length equals 13 residues. V gave up 3 bases and J gave up 4 bases, with 8 bases separating them. The CDR3 loop reads CASSLAGPDTQYF. As DNA, the CDR3 is TGTGCCAGCAGCTTGGCAGGGCCAGATACGCAGTATTTT.

This chain uses TRBV5-1 with TRBJ1-1, with unresolved D. The CDR3 consists of 14 residues. Germline V gives CDR1 SGHRS, CDR2 YFSETQ. The V gene lost 5 bases and the J gene lost 1 base, with 12 bases spanning the gap. The CDR3 DNA follows: TGCGCCAGCAGTTTTACAGTGCAGAACACTGAAGCTTTCTTT. Its translation is CASSFTVQNTEAFF.

V is TRBV24-1 and J is TRBJ2-7, with 11 bases fitting TRBD1. The J segment lost 4 bases and the V segment lost 3 bases, leaving 4 bases of the junction unmatched. The CDR3 runs to 15 residues. Germline CDR1 KGHDR, CDR2 SFDVKD. CDR3 sequence reads: CATSDAGTGGYEQYF. CDR3 nucleotides: TGTGCCACCAGTGATGCTGGGACAGGGGGTTACGAGCAGTACTTC.

V gene TRBV4-1 combines with J gene TRBJ2-7; 8 nucleotides match TRBD2. Germline V gives CDR1 MGHRA, CDR2 YSYEKL. The V segment lost 0 bases and the J segment 3 bases; nucleotides outside the gene matches: 7. The CDR3 extends over 16 amino acids. For the CDR3, the DNA is TGCGCCAGCAGCCAAGATGTTAGCGGGATCTACTACGAGCAGTACTTC. The encoded protein is CASSQDVSGIYYEQYF.

V and J are TRBV6-6 and TRBJ1-5; D ambiguous. Germline-derived CDR1 and CDR2 are MNHNY and SVGAGI (reference sequence). Deletions cut 7 bases from V and 3 bases from J, with 16 bases between. This CDR3 comprises 15 residues. The CDR3 DNA sequence: TGTGCCAGCACACTCGGTACGAGTCCCAATCAGCCCCAGCATTTT. This encodes CASTLGTSPNQPQHF.

The count of this clone is one. The gene calls are TRBV7-9 and TRBJ1-3; the match to TRBD1 covers 9 bases. CDR1 and CDR2 (germline): SEHNR, FQNEAQ (reference sequence). Trimming at V came to 5 bases and at J to 3 bases, leaving 8 bases not matched to a gene. The CDR3 is made up of 16 amino acids. CDR3 residues: CASSPRTGEHGNTIYF. CDR3 nucleotide sequence: TGTGCCAGCAGCCCACGGACAGGGGAACATGGAAACACCATATATTTT.

This clone occurred once. The J gene is TRBJ2-1, the V gene TRBV27; 10 positions match TRBD1. Germline V gene lookup returns CDR1 MNHEY and CDR2 SMNVEV (reference sequence). Trimming removed 4 bases from V and 7 bases from J; junction bases left unmatched: 10. The CDR3 runs 16 residues. This chain's CDR3 is CASSSRPDRGRNEQFF. CDR3 DNA sequence: TGTGCCAGCAGTTCCCGTCCGGACAGGGGGAGGAATGAGCAGTTCTTC.

The V call is TRBV6-5, the J call TRBJ2-3; 7 bases fit TRBD2. The CDR3 covers 14 residues. After removal of 5 bases from V and 2 bases from J, the junction contained 4 bases not matched to a gene. Germline CDR1 is MNHEY and CDR2 is SVGAGI. The CDR3 sequence is CASSPSGITDTQYF. CDR3 nucleotide sequence: TGTGCCAGCAGTCCTAGCGGTATCACAGATACGCAGTATTTT.

The V call is TRBV9, the J call TRBJ2-7, with D perhaps matching TRBD1 (7 bases). V was pared by 0 bases and J by 3 bases, with 19 bases between. The CDR3 covers 17 residues. The germline V gene encodes CDR1 SGDLS and CDR2 YYNGEE. The CDR3 bases are TGTGCCAGCAGCGTAGACCTAGGGGGCGAGGGGGGCTACGAGCAGTACTTC. This translates into CASSVDLGGEGGYEQYF.

This clone has just a few counts. The V call is TRBV5-1, the J call TRBJ1-6; TRBD1 might be the D (6 bases). V was clipped by 0 bases and J by 7 bases, with 17 bases between them. The CDR3 runs 17 residues. The germline CDR1 and CDR2 sequences are SGHRS and YFSETQ. CDR3 amino acids: CASSLDLRGQGNSPLHF. Written as DNA, the CDR3 is TGCGCCAGCAGCTTGGACCTGCGTGGGCAGGGGAATTCACCCCTCCACTTT.

The rearrangement joins TRBV27 to TRBJ1-1, with a tentative D call TRBD1 (5 bases). Germline CDR1 is MNHEY and CDR2 is SMNVEV (reference sequence). Trimming removed 5 bases at V and 6 bases at J, with 13 bases between. The CDR3 covers 13 residues. The CDR3 region is CASSPRVGAEAFF. Written as DNA, the CDR3 is TGTGCCAGCAGTCCTCGCGTAGGGGCTGAAGCTTTCTTT.

The genes are TRBV9 and TRBJ2-1; 8 positions agree with TRBD1. CDR1 and CDR2 (germline): SGDLS, YYNGEE. Losses at the gene ends were 2 bases for V and 4 bases for J; bases not matched to a gene: 5. The CDR3 runs to 15 residues. The CDR3 reads CASSVGRGLYNEQFF. CDR3 nucleotide sequence: TGTGCCAGCAGCGTGGGCAGGGGGCTGTACAATGAGCAGTTCTTC.

The chain has TRBV7-2 and TRBJ2-7, with D possibly being TRBD2 (7 bases). CDR3 size: 14 residues. V was trimmed by 3 bases and J by 2 bases, leaving 11 bases between them. The germline gives CDR1 SGHTA, CDR2 FQGNSA. CDR3 sequence (DNA): TGTGCCAGCAGCTTTGGGGGGGCCCCCTACGAGCAGTACTTC. Residues: CASSFGGAPYEQYF. The full variable domain, with the rest looked up from reference TRBV7-2 and TRBJ2-7, is GAGVSQSPSNKVTEKGKDVELRCDPISGHTALYWYRQSLGQGLEFLIYFQGNSAPDKSGLPSDRFSAERTGGSVSTLTIQRTQQEDSAVYLCASSFGGAPYEQYFGPGTRLTVT.

The chain couples TRBV6-1 to TRBJ1-2; TRBD1 is a possible D gene (5 bases). The germline V gene has CDR1 MNHNS and CDR2 SASEGT. The CDR3 totals 18 residues. Trimming took 0 bases from V and 4 from J, leaving 21 bases between them. For the CDR3, the DNA is TGTGCCAGCAGTGAAGCGTGGGGGGGAGGGTTCCTCTTCTATGGCTACACCTTC. Translating it yields CASSEAWGGGFLFYGYTF.

The genes are TRBV19 and TRBJ1-6; the match to TRBD1 covers 8 bases. Per the germline V gene, CDR1 is LNHDA and CDR2 is SQIVND (reference sequence). This CDR3 is 14 amino acids long. V was pared by 6 bases and J by 10 bases, with 8 bases of the junction left unmatched. The chain's CDR3 is CASSLDRDGSPLHF. DNA for the CDR3: TGTGCCAGTAGCTTGGACAGGGACGGATCACCCCTCCACTTT.